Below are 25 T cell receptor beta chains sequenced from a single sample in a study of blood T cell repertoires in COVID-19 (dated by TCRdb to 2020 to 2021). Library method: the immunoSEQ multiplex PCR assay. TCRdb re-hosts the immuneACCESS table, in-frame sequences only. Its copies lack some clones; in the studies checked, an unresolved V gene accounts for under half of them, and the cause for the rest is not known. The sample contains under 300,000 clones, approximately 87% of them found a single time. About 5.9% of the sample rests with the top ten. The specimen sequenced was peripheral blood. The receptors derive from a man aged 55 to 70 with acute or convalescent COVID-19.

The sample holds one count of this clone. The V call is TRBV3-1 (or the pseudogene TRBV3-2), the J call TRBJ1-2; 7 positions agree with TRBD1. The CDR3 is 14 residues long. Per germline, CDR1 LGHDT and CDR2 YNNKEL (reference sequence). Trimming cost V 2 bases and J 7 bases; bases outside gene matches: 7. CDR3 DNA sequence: TGTGCCAGCAGCCAATCGACAGGGTTGGGTGGCTACACCTTC. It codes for CASSQSTGLGGYTF.

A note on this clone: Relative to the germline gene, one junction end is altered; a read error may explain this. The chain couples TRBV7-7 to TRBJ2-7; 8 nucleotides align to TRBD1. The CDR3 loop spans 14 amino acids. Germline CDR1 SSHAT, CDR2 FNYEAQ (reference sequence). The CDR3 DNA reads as TGTGCTAGCAGCGAAGGACAGGGCCTGGGAAGACAGTACTTC. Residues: CASSEGQGLGRQYF.

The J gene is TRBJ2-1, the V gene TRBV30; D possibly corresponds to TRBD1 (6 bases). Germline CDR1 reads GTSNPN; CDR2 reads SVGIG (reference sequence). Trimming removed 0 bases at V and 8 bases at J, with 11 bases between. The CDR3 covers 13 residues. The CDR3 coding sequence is TGTGCCTGGAGTGTTCGTCAGGGGCATGAGCAGTTCTTC. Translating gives CAWSVRQGHEQFF.

CDR3 sequence (DNA): TGCGCCAGCAGCTTGTTTCCGGGAGGGATCAACGAGCAGTACTTC. Translated: CASSLFPGGINEQYF. This rearrangement joins TRBV5-1 to TRBJ2-7, with 8 bases that match TRBD2. The germline V gene encodes CDR1 SGHRS and CDR2 YFSETQ. This CDR3 contains 15 residues. After removal of 1 base from V and 5 bases from J, the junction contained 8 bases not matched to a gene.

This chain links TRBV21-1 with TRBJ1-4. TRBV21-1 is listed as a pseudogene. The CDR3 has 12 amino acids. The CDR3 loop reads CASSVGNEKLFF. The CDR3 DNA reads TGTGCCAGCAGCGTCGGGAATGAAAAACTGTTTTTT.

The CDR3 here is CASSPPKVAGGYEQYF. The CDR3 bases are TGTGCCAGCAGTCCCCCGAAAGTAGCGGGAGGCTACGAGCAGTACTTC. The rearrangement uses TRBV27 and TRBJ2-7, with 10 bases identical to TRBD2. With V trimmed by 5 bases and J by 3 bases, 10 bases remained unmatched. The CDR3 length is 16 residues. CDR1 and CDR2 (germline): MNHEY, SMNVEV (reference sequence).

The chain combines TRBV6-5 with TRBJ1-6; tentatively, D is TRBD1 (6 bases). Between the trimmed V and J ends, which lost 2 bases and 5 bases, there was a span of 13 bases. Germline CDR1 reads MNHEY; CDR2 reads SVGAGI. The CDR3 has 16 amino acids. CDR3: CASSYLGARDNSPLHF. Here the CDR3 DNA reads TGTGCCAGCAGTTACCTGGGGGCAAGGGATAATTCACCCCTCCACTTT.

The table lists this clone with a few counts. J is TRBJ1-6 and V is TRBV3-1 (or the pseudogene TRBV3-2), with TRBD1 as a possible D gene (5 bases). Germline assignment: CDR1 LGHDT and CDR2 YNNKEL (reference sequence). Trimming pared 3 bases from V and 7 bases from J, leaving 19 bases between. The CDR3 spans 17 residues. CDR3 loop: CASSQVNDRTTNSPLHF. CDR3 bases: TGTGCCAGCAGCCAGGTTAACGACAGAACAACCAATTCACCCCTCCACTTT.

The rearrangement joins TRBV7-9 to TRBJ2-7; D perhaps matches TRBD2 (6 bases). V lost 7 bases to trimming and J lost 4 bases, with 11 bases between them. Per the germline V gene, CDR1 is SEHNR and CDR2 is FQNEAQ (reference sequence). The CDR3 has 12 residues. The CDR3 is CASNLGGYEQYF. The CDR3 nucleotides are TGTGCCAGCAACCTTGGGGGGTACGAGCAGTACTTC.

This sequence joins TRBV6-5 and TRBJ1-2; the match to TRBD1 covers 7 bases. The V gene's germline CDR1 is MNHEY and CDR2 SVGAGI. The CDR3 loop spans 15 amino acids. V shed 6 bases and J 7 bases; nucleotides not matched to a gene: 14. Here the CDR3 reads CASRQTGTGQGGYTF. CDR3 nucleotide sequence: TGTGCCAGCAGACAGACAGGGACGGGTCAAGGTGGCTACACCTTC.

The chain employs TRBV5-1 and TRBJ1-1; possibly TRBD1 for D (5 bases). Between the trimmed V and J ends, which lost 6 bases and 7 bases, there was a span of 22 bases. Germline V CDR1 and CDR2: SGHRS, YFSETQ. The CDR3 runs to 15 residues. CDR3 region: CASNSASDMLSEAFF. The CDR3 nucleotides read TGCGCCAGCAACAGTGCCTCGGACATGCTGAGTGAAGCTTTCTTT.

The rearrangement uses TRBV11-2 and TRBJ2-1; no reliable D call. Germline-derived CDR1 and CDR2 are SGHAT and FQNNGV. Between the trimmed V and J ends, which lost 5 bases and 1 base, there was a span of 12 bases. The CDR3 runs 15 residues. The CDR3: CASSENSRSYNEQFF. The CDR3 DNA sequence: TGTGCCAGCAGCGAGAATTCCCGTTCCTACAATGAGCAGTTCTTC.

CDR3: CASSSTVGTPGGNTIYF. The CDR3 DNA is TGTGCCAGTAGTTCAACCGTCGGGACTCCCGGTGGAAACACCATATATTTT. The V gene is TRBV19, the J gene TRBJ1-3, with D maybe TRBD1 (5 bases). V was pared by 5 bases and J by 3 bases, with 20 bases between. The V gene's germline CDR1 is LNHDA and CDR2 SQIVND (reference sequence). This CDR3 has 17 residues.

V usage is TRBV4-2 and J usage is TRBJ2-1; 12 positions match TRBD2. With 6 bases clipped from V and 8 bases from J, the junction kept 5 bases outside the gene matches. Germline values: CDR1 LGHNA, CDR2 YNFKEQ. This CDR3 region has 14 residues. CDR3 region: CASRTSGRTHEQFF. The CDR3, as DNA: TGTGCCAGCAGGACTAGCGGGAGAACCCATGAGCAGTTCTTC.

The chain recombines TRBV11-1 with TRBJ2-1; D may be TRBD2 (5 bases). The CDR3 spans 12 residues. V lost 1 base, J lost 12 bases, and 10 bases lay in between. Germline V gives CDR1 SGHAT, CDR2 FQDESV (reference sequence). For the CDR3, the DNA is TGTGCCAGCAGCTTAGGAGGGAGTGGGCAGTTCTTC. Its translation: CASSLGGSGQFF.

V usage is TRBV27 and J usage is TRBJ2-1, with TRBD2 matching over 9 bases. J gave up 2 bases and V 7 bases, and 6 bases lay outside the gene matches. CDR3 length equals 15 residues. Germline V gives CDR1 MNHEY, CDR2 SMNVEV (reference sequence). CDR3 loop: CASKRTSATYNEQFF. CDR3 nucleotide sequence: TGTGCCAGCAAACGGACTAGCGCAACCTACAATGAGCAGTTCTTC.

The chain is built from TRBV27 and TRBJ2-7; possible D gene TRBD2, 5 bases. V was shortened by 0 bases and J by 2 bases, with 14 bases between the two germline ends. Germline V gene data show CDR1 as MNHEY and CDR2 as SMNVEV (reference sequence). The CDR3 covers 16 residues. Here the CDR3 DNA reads TGTGCCAGCAGTTTATCCATCGGACTTAGGACCTACGAGCAGTACTTC. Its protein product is CASSLSIGLRTYEQYF.

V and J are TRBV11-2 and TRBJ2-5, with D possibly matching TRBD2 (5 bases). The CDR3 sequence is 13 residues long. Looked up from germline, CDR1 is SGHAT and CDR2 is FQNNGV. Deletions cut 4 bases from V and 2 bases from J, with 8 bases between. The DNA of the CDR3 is TGTGCCAGCAGCTCGGGGTTTCAAGAGACCCAGTACTTC. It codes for CASSSGFQETQYF.

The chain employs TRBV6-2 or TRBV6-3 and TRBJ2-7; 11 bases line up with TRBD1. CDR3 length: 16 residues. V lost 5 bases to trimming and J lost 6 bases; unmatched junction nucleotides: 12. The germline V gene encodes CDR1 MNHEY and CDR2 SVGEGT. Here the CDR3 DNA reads TGTGCCAGCAGTGACGACCCGGACAGGGGGCCTTTCGAGCAGTACTTC. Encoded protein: CASSDDPDRGPFEQYF.

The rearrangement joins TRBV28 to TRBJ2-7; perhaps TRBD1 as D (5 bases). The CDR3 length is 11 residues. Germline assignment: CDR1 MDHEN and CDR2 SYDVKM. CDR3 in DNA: TGTGCTTCGATCCAGGGTCACGAGCAGTACTTC. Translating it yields CASIQGHEQYF.

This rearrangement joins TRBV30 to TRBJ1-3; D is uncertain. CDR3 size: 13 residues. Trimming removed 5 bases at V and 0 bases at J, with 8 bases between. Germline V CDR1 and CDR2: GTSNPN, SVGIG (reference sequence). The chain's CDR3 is CAWVQVSGNTIYF. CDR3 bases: TGTGCCTGGGTCCAGGTCTCTGGAAACACCATATATTTT.

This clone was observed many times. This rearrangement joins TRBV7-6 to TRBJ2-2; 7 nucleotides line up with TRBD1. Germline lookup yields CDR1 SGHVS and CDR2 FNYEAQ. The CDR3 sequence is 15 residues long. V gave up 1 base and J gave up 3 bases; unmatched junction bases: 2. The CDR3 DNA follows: TGTGCCAGCAGCTTAGTGAGGGGGCACACCGGGGAGCTGTTTTTT. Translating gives CASSLVRGHTGELFF.

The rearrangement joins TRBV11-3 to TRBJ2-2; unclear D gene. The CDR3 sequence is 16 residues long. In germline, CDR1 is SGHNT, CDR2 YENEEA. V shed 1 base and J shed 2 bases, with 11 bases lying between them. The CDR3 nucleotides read TGTGCCAGCAGCTTAGGGAGAGTCGTAAACACCGGGGAGCTGTTTTTT. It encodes CASSLGRVVNTGELFF.

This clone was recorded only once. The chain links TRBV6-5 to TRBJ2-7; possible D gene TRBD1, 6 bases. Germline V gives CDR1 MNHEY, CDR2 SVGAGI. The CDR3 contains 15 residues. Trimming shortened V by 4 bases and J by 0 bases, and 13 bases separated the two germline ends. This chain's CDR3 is CASSSGTPSSYEQYF. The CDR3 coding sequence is TGTGCCAGCAGTTCCGGGACACCGAGCTCCTACGAGCAGTACTTC.

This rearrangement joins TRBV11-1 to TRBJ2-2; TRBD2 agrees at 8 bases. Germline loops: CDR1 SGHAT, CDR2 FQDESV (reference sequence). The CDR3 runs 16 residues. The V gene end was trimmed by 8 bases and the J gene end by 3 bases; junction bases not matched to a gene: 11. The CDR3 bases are TGTGCCAGCCTACCGGGGGCTAGCGGGTACACCGGGGAGCTGTTTTTT. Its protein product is CASLPGASGYTGELFF.